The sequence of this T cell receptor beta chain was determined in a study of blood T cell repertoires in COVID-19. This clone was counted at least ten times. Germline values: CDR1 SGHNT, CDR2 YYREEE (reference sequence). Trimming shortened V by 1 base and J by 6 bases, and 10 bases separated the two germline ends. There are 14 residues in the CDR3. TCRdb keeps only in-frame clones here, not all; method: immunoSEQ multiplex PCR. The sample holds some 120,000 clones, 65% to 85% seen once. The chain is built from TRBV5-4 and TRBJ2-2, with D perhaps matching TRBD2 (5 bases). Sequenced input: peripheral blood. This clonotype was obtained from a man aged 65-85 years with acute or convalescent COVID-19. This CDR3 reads CASSLWSGAGELFF. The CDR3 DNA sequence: TGTGCCAGCAGCTTGTGGTCCGGGGCCGGGGAGCTGTTTTTT.